This T cell receptor beta chain comes out of a study of early T cells in non-severe SARS-CoV-2 infection. TCRdb recomputed calls from the 5' RACE reads with MiXCR, one row per CDR3 protein. The sample lists about 58,000 distinct CDR3 sequences; roughly 13% were seen once. This clonotype was observed many times. The CDR3 has 14 amino acids. Per germline, CDR1 MNHNY and CDR2 SVGAGI (reference sequence). V dropped 0 bases and J dropped 3 bases, with 6 bases sitting between them. The chain is built from TRBV6-6 and TRBJ2-1; D perhaps matches TRBD2 (5 bases). Sequencing was carried out using whole blood. The source is an adult who was a healthcare worker with PCR-confirmed SARS-CoV-2 infection or an uninfected control (not recorded which). CDR3 coding DNA: TGTGCCAGCAGTTACTCGAGGGTCTACAATGAGCAGTTCTTC. It yields the protein CASSYSRVYNEQFF.